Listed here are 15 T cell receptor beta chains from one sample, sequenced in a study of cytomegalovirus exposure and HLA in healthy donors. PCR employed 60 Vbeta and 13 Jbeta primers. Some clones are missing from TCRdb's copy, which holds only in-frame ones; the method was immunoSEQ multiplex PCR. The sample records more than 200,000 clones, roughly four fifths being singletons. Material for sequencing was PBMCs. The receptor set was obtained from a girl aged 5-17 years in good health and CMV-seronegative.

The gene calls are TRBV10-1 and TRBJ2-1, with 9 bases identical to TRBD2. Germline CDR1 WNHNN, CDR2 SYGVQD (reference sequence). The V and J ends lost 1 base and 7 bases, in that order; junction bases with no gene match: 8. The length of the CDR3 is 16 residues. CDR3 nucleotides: TGCGCCAGCAGTGAGTACTCCGGGACTAGCATAAATGAGCAGTTCTTC. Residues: CASSEYSGTSINEQFF.

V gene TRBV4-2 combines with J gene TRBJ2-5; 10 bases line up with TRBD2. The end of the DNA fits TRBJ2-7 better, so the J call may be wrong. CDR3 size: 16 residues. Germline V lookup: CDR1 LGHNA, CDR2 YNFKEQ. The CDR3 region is CASSQEGAGGPYEQYF. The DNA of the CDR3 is TGTGCCAGCAGCCAAGAAGGAGCGGGGGGGCCCTACGAGCAGTACTTC.

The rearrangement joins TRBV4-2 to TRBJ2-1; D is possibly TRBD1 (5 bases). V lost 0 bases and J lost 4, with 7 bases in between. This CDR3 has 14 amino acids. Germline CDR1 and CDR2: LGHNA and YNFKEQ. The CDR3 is CASSQEGAYNEQFF. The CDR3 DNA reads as TGTGCCAGCAGCCAAGAAGGGGCGTACAATGAGCAGTTCTTC.

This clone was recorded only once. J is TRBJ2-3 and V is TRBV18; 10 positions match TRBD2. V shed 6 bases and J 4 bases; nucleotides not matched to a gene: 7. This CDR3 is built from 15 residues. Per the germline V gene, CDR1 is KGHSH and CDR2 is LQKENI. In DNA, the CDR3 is TGTGCCAGCTCGCGCACTAGCGGGGTTCCAGATACGCAGTATTTT. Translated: CASSRTSGVPDTQYF.

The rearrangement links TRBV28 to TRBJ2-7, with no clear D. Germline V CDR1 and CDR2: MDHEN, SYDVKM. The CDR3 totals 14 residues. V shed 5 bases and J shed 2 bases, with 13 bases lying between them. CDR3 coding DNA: TGTGCCAGCAGTACGGCAGGTACTGCCTACGAGCAGTACTTC. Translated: CASSTAGTAYEQYF.

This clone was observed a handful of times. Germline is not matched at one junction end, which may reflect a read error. CDR3 DNA sequence: TGTGCCAGCAGCTTAACAGGAGAAAGGAGCGATTTT. It yields the protein CASSLTGERSDF. J is TRBJ1-3 and V is TRBV7-9; tentative D call: TRBD1 (5 bases). This CDR3 has 12 amino acids. The V gene's germline CDR1 is SEHNR and CDR2 FQNEAQ (reference sequence).

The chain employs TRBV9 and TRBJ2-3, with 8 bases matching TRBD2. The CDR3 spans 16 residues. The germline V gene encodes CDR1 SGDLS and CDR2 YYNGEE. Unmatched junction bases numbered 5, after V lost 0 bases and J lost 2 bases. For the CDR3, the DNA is TGTGCCAGCAGCGTAGAGCTAGCGGGCTTCACAGATACGCAGTATTTT. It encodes CASSVELAGFTDTQYF.

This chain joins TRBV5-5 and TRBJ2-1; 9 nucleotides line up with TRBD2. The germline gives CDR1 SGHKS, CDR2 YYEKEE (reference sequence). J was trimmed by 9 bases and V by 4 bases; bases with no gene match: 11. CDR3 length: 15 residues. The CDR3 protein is CASSLQTSGWGEQFF. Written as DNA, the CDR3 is TGTGCCAGCAGCCTTCAGACTAGCGGATGGGGTGAGCAGTTCTTC.

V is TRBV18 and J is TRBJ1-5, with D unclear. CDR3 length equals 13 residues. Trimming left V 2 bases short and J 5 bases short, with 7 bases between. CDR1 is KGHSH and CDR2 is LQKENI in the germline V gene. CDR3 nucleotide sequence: TGTGCCAGCTCACCAGGCCCGCATCAGCCCCAGCATTTT. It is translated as CASSPGPHQPQHF.

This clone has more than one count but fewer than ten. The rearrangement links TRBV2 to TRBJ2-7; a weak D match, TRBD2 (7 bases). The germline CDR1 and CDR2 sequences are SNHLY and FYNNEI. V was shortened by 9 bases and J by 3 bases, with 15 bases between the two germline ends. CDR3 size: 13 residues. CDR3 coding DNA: TGTGCCAGTCTTTGGGGGGGCGGCTACGAGCAGTACTTC. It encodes CASLWGGGYEQYF.

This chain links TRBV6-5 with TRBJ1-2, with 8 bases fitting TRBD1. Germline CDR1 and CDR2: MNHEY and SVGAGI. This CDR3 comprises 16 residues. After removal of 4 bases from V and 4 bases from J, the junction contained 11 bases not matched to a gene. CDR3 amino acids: CASSLPGQDQIYGYTF. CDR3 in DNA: TGTGCCAGCAGTTTACCGGGACAGGACCAAATCTATGGCTACACCTTC.

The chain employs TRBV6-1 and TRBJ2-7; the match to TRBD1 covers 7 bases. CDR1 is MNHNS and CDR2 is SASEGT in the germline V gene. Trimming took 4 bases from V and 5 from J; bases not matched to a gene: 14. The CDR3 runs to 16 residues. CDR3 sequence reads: CASSAWDSVTSNEQYF. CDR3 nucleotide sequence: TGTGCCAGCAGTGCCTGGGACAGCGTTACGTCTAACGAGCAGTACTTC.

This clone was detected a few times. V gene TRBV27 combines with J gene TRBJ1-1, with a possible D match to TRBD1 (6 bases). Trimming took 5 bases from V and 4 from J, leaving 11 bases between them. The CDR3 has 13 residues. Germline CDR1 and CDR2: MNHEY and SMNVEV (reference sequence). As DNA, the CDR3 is TGTGCCAGCAGTCTTACAGGGAGCACTGAAGCTTTCTTT. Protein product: CASSLTGSTEAFF.

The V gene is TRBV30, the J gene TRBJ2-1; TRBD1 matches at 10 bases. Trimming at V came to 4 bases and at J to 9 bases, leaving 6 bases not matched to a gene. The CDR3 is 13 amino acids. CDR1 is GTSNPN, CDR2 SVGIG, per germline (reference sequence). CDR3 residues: CAWKGQGYSEQFF. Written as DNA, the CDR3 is TGTGCCTGGAAGGGACAGGGGTATTCTGAGCAGTTCTTC.

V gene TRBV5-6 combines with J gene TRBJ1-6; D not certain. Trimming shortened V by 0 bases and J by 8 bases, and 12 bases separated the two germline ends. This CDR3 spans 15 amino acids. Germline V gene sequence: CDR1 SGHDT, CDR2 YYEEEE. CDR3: CASSLGRGTYSPLHF. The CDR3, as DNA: TGTGCCAGCAGCTTGGGCCGGGGTACCTATTCACCCCTCCACTTT.